This record looks at one T cell receptor beta chain sequence and its context. The assay was immunoSEQ multiplex PCR, and TCRdb's table has in-frame clones only and misses some. The table lists some 83,000 clones, over 85% of them singletons. This record comes from a study of technical replicates of blood from a handful of donors. CDR3 size: 13 residues. CDR1 and CDR2 from the germline V gene are SGDLS and YYNGEE. The ends were cut back, 2 bases at V and 4 bases at J, with 7 bases in the middle. Material: T cells isolated from PBMCs. This sequence originates from a human donor in good health. The chain carries TRBV9 and TRBJ1-3; no clear D gene. CDR3 region: CASSVGSGNTIYF. CDR3 coding DNA: TGTGCCAGCAGCGTCGGTTCCGGAAACACCATATATTTT.